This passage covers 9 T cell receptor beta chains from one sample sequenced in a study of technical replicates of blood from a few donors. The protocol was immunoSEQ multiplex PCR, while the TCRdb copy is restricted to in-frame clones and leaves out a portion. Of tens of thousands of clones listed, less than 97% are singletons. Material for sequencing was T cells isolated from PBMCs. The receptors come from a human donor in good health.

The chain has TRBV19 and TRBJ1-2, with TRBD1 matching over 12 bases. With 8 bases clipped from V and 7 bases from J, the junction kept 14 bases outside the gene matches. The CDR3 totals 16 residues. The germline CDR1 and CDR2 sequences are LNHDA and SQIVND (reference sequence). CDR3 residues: CASSARVGQGARGYTF. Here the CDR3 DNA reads TGTGCCAGTTCGGCGAGGGTGGGACAGGGGGCCCGTGGCTACACCTTC. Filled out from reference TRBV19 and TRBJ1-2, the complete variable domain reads DGGITQSPKYLFRKEGQNVTLSCEQNLNHDAMYWYRQDPGQGLRLIYYSQIVNDFQKGDIAEGYSVSREKKESFPLTVTSAQKNPTAFYLCASSARVGQGARGYTFGSGTRLTVV.

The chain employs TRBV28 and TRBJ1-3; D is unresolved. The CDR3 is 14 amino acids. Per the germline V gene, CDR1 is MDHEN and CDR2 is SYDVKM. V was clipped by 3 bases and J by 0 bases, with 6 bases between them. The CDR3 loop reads CASSFLSSGNTIYF. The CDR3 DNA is TGTGCCAGCAGTTTTCTGAGCTCTGGAAACACCATATATTTT.

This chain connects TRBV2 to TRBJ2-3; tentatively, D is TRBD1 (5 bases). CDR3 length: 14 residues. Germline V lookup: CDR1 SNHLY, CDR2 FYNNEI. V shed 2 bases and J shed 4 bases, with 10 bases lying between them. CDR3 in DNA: TGTGCCAGCAGTGAACTATGGGGCTCAGATACGCAGTATTTT. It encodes CASSELWGSDTQYF.

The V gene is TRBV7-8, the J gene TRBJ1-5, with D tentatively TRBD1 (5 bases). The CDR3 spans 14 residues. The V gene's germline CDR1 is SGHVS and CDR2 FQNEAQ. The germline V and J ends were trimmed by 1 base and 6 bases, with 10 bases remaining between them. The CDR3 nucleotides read TGTGCCAGCAGCTTAGGGGGGGAGGGTCAGCCCCAGCATTTT. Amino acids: CASSLGGEGQPQHF. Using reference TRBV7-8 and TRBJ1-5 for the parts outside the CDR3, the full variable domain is GAGVSQSPRYKVAKRGQDVALRCDPISGHVSLFWYQQALGQGPEFLTYFQNEAQLDKSGLPSDRFFAERPEGSVSTLKIQRTQQEDSAVYLCASSLGGEGQPQHFGDGTRLSIL.

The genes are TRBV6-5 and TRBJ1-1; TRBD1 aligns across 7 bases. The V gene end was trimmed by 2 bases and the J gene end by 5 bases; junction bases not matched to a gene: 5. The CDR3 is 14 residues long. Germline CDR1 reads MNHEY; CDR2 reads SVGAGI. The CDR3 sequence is CASSYKFRGTEAFF. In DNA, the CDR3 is TGTGCCAGCAGTTACAAGTTCAGGGGGACTGAAGCTTTCTTT.

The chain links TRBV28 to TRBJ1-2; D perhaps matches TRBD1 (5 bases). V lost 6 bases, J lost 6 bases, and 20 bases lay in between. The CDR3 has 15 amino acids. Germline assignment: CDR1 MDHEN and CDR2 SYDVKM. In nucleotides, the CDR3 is TGTGCCAGCAGCCCAGGTGGGACTATGGGGGATGGCTACACCTTC. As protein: CASSPGGTMGDGYTF.

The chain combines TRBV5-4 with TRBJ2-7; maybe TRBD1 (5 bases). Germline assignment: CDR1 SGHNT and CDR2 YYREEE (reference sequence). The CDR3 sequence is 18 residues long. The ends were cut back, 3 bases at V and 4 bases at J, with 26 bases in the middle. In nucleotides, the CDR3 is TGTGCCAGCAGCTATTCGGCAGGGCGATATGCCCAACAATACGAGCAGTACTTC. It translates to CASSYSAGRYAQQYEQYF.

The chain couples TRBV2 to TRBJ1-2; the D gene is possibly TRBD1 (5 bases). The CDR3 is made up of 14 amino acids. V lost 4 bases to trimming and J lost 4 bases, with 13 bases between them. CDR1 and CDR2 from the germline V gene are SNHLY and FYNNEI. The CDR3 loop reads CASSVGQGLYGYTF. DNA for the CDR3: TGTGCCAGCAGTGTGGGGCAGGGTCTCTATGGCTACACCTTC.

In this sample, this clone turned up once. The CDR3, as DNA: TGTGCCAGCAGTTTGGGGACAGGGAATGAGCAGTTCTTC. Its protein is CASSLGTGNEQFF. The rearrangement links TRBV27 to TRBJ2-1, with TRBD1 matching over 9 bases. The CDR3 covers 13 residues. J was trimmed by 7 bases and V by 3 bases; bases with no gene match: 1. Germline V lookup: CDR1 MNHEY, CDR2 SMNVEV (reference sequence).